These 5 T cell receptor beta chains share one sample of origin, sequenced in a study of T cells in Graves' hyperthyroidism and ophthalmopathy (dated by TCRdb to the late 2010s). Libraries were built with multiplex PCR. Sequencer: Illumina HiSeq 2000. The TCR beta CDR3 regions were amplified from the RNA transcripts. A first-round RT-PCR of the TCR CDR3 used the HTBI primer set with the Qiagen OneStep RT-PCR kit. In-frame beta chains were kept once TCRdb had trimmed the public reads at Q25 with fastp and called clones with MiXCR. Merged by CDR3 protein, the rows form single entries marked with the most common genes and DNA. Recorded for this sample are approximately 700,000 distinct CDR3 sequences; over 15% of them occurred a single time. The ten largest account for approximately 8.4% of the sample. The specimen was blood. The receptors originated from a man between 18 and 35 years old with Graves' hyperthyroidism.

This clonotype was observed many times. This rearrangement joins TRBV11-2 to TRBJ2-5; D remains ambiguous. In germline, CDR1 is SGHAT, CDR2 FQNNGV. The CDR3 consists of 13 residues. V was clipped by 3 bases and J by 2 bases, with 7 bases between them. CDR3: CASSLWSQETQYF. The CDR3 DNA reads TGTGCCAGCAGCTTGTGGTCTCAAGAGACCCAGTACTTC.

The sample holds a few counts of this clonotype. The chain has TRBV9 and TRBJ2-3; no firm D call. Per germline, CDR1 SGDLS and CDR2 YYNGEE. Trimming pared 0 bases from V and 4 bases from J, leaving 9 bases between. The CDR3 spans 14 residues. CDR3 sequence (DNA): TGTGCCAGCAGCGTAGAAGGCTCCGCAGATACGCAGTATTTT. Translated: CASSVEGSADTQYF.

This clonotype was counted only a few times. V is TRBV7-2 and J is TRBJ2-1, with 7 bases fitting TRBD2. V gave up 5 bases and J gave up 7 bases; unmatched junction bases: 5. Germline assignment: CDR1 SGHTA and CDR2 FQGNSA. CDR3 size: 13 residues. The CDR3 reads CASSTPRGNEQFF. In DNA form, the CDR3 reads TGTGCCAGCAGCACACCGCGGGGGAATGAGCAGTTCTTC.

With respect to this clonotype: A read error is possible here, since a much larger clone lies one base away. This chain connects TRBV7-8 to TRBJ1-1, with a possible D match to TRBD1 (5 bases). Deletions cut 7 bases from V and 4 bases from J, with 13 bases between. CDR1 and CDR2 (germline): SGHVS, FQNEAQ. The CDR3 loop spans 13 amino acids. The CDR3 coding sequence is TGTGCCAGCACCGGTCGGGGCAGCACTGAAGCTTTCTTT. It codes for CASTGRGSTEAFF.

This clonotype occurred a few times. This chain joins TRBV11-2 and TRBJ2-7; D call uncertain. Per the germline V gene, CDR1 is SGHAT and CDR2 is FQNNGV. V was clipped by 2 bases and J by 1 base, with 6 bases between them. The CDR3 is made up of 13 amino acids. In DNA, the CDR3 is TGTGCCAGCAGCTTAATGGCGTCCTACGAGCAGTACTTC. It yields the protein CASSLMASYEQYF.